This TCR beta chain stems from a study of cytomegalovirus exposure and HLA in healthy donors. Study results and caveats: The study listed roughly 160 cytomegalovirus-associated TCR beta chains.

The study ran its PCR with 60 Vbeta and 13 Jbeta primers. TCRdb keeps only in-frame clones here, not all; method: immunoSEQ multiplex PCR. Among 95,000 to 100,000 clones listed, 74% were seen once. Of note for this clone: Antigen unknown.

Material for sequencing was PBMCs. This sequence originates from a male donor in good health and CMV-seronegative.

CDR3 nucleotides: TGTGCCAGTATAATGGGGGACAGGGAGGGCGACGGCTACACCTTC. This encodes CASIMGDREGDGYTF. The chain has TRBV19 and TRBJ1-2; 9 nucleotides align to TRBD1. With V trimmed by 7 bases and J by 8 bases, 14 bases remained unmatched. Germline assignment: CDR1 LNHDA and CDR2 SQIVND (reference sequence). CDR3 length: 15 amino acids.